The 32 T cell receptor beta chains listed next were all sequenced from one sample in a study of early T cells in non-severe SARS-CoV-2 infection. TCRdb reprocessed the 5' RACE reads via MiXCR and lists one record per CDR3 protein. The sample has some 50,000 distinct CDR3 sequences; less than 4.5% are singletons. Sequenced sample: whole blood. The receptors were gathered from an adult who was a healthcare worker with PCR-confirmed SARS-CoV-2 infection or an uninfected control (not recorded which).

The CDR3 region is CASSLPMITDTQYF. The DNA for the CDR3 is TGCGCCAGCAGCCTCCCCATGATCACAGATACGCAGTATTTT. This sequence joins TRBV4-1 and TRBJ2-3; D ambiguous. Germline lookup yields CDR1 MGHRA and CDR2 YSYEKL. The CDR3 consists of 14 residues. V lost 4 bases and J 2 bases, leaving 10 bases between the germline ends.

Only a few counts were recorded for this clonotype. The CDR3 bases are TGTGCCACCAGTGTTTCAGCGAACACCGGGGAGCTGTTTTTT. Protein product: CATSVSANTGELFF. The chain has TRBV24-1 and TRBJ2-2; D unresolved. Trimming stripped 5 bases from V and 0 bases from J, with 6 bases between. This CDR3 is built from 14 residues. Germline lookup yields CDR1 KGHDR and CDR2 SFDVKD.

This clonotype was found a few times. The rearrangement joins TRBV20-1 to TRBJ2-7; either TRBD1 or TRBD2 may fit D (5 bases each). From germline, CDR1 is DFQATT and CDR2 SNEGSKA (reference sequence). The CDR3 is 14 residues long. V was pared by 5 bases and J by 1 base, with 15 bases between. CDR3 loop: CSAPIPGPSYEQYF. In DNA form, the CDR3 reads TGCAGTGCTCCAATTCCGGGACCATCCTACGAGCAGTACTTC.

This clonotype was counted ten times or more. J is TRBJ2-1 and V is TRBV18; no firm D call. This CDR3 has 10 residues. Trimming cost V 5 bases and J 6 bases, with 2 bases left between them. Germline-derived CDR1 and CDR2 are KGHSH and LQKENI. CDR3: CASSVNEQFF. The CDR3, as DNA: TGTGCCAGCTCAGTCAATGAGCAGTTCTTC.

J is TRBJ2-1 and V is TRBV7-2; D is unresolved. In germline, CDR1 is SGHTA, CDR2 FQGNSA. The CDR3 extends over 11 amino acids. Deletions cut 3 bases from V and 5 bases from J, with 2 bases between. This chain's CDR3 is CASSFDNEQFF. The CDR3 nucleotides read TGTGCCAGCAGCTTTGACAATGAGCAGTTCTTC. The whole variable domain, filled in from reference TRBV7-2 and TRBJ2-1, reads GAGVSQSPSNKVTEKGKDVELRCDPISGHTALYWYRQSLGQGLEFLIYFQGNSAPDKSGLPSDRFSAERTGGSVSTLTIQRTQQEDSAVYLCASSFDNEQFFGPGTRLTVL.

This clonotype was observed many times. This sequence joins TRBV7-2 and TRBJ2-2, with D perhaps matching TRBD1 (5 bases). Germline values: CDR1 SGHTA, CDR2 FQGNSA. Trimming shortened V by 5 bases and J by 7 bases, and 11 bases separated the two germline ends. This CDR3 comprises 13 residues. This CDR3 reads CASSPQGNGELFF. CDR3 DNA sequence: TGTGCCAGCAGCCCCCAGGGAAACGGGGAGCTGTTTTTT.

In this sample, this clonotype turned up many times. The chain has TRBV18 and TRBJ2-1, with 11 positions matching TRBD2. The V segment lost 6 bases and the J segment 3 bases; nucleotides outside the gene matches: 4. The germline V gene encodes CDR1 KGHSH and CDR2 LQKENI. The CDR3 is made up of 15 amino acids. CDR3 nucleotide sequence: TGTGCCAGCTCCCCCGGGACTAGCGGCTACAATGAGCAGTTCTTC. Protein: CASSPGTSGYNEQFF.

This clonotype has ten or more counts. The chain combines TRBV29-1 with TRBJ2-1; 7 positions match TRBD2. CDR3 length: 14 amino acids. Germline lookup yields CDR1 SQVTM and CDR2 ANQGSEA. Trimming cost V 3 bases and J 4 bases; bases outside gene matches: 6. CDR3 sequence: CSVDSSGGYNEQFF. The CDR3 bases are TGCAGCGTTGATTCTTCGGGGGGTTACAATGAGCAGTTCTTC.

In its sample, this clonotype was seen a few times. The V call is TRBV11-2, the J call TRBJ1-2; D ambiguous. V lost 0 bases and J lost 8, with 10 bases in between. In germline, CDR1 is SGHAT, CDR2 FQNNGV. The CDR3 totals 13 residues. The CDR3 DNA is TGTGCCAGCAGCTTAGATAAGGGCCGGGGCTACACCTTC. This translates into CASSLDKGRGYTF.

Many counts were recorded for this clonotype. This rearrangement joins TRBV27 to TRBJ1-2, with 7 positions matching TRBD1. J was trimmed by 5 bases and V by 5 bases; bases with no gene match: 5. The CDR3 loop spans 13 amino acids. Germline CDR1 is MNHEY and CDR2 is SMNVEV (reference sequence). The CDR3 region has the DNA TGTGCCAGCAGTACGACAGGGACGTATGGCTACACCTTC. The encoded protein is CASSTTGTYGYTF.

Ten or more counts support this clonotype. The chain carries TRBV20-1 and TRBJ2-1; tentatively, D is TRBD2 (6 bases). The CDR3 length is 15 residues. V dropped 0 bases and J dropped 4 bases, with 13 bases sitting between them. Germline V lookup: CDR1 DFQATT, CDR2 SNEGSKA (reference sequence). The CDR3 loop reads CSARDPFGGYNEQFF. CDR3 sequence (DNA): TGCAGTGCTAGAGATCCCTTCGGGGGATACAATGAGCAGTTCTTC.

This clonotype was seen many times. This chain joins TRBV12-3 or TRBV12-4 and TRBJ2-2; D is possibly TRBD1 (5 bases). V was shortened by 6 bases and J by 1 base, with 12 bases between the two germline ends. The CDR3 sequence is 15 residues long. CDR3 sequence: CASSRPQGNTGELFF. CDR3 nucleotides: TGTGCCAGCAGCCGACCCCAGGGGAACACCGGGGAGCTGTTTTTT.

The chain has TRBV20-1 and TRBJ1-3; 7 nucleotides agree with TRBD1. Trimming at V came to 5 bases and at J to 0 bases, leaving 4 bases not matched to a gene. CDR1 and CDR2 (germline): DFQATT, SNEGSKA (reference sequence). This CDR3 has 14 amino acids. CDR3 sequence (DNA): TGCAGTGCTTCCCACAGGGGCTCTGGAAACACCATATATTTT. Encoded protein: CSASHRGSGNTIYF.

This clonotype was seen ten or more times. The V gene is TRBV10-1, the J gene TRBJ2-7; TRBD2 agrees at 9 bases. V shed 0 bases and J 4 bases; nucleotides not matched to a gene: 4. Germline CDR1 is WNHNN and CDR2 is SYGVQD (reference sequence). CDR3 length equals 15 residues. CDR3 in DNA: TGCGCCAGCAGTGAGTCCGGGACTAGCCTGTACGAGCAGTACTTC. Protein sequence: CASSESGTSLYEQYF.

This clonotype was seen many times. This chain joins TRBV6-2 or TRBV6-3 and TRBJ2-7, with TRBD1 identical over 7 bases. Germline V gives CDR1 MNHEY, CDR2 SVGEGT. This CDR3 spans 15 amino acids. The ends lost 0 bases at V and 3 bases at J; junction bases unmatched: 5. The CDR3: CASSYSSQGIYEQYF. The CDR3 DNA reads as TGTGCCAGCAGTTACTCATCACAGGGGATCTACGAGCAGTACTTC.

This clonotype was picked up a small number of times. The chain recombines TRBV23-1 with TRBJ2-4; 7 bases agree with TRBD2. TRBV23-1 is reported as an ORF; its role is uncertain. This CDR3 has 14 amino acids. CDR3 loop: CAQLGGEAKNIQYF. Written as DNA, the CDR3 is TGCGCTCAGCTGGGGGGGGAGGCCAAAAACATTCAGTACTTC.

This clonotype has a count of ten or more. The genes are TRBV7-2 and TRBJ2-7, with 10 bases that match TRBD1. Germline V lookup: CDR1 SGHTA, CDR2 FQGNSA. V gave up 4 bases and J gave up 3 bases; unmatched junction bases: 6. The CDR3 runs 15 residues. The CDR3 is CASSSSRDRGYEQYF. The CDR3, as DNA: TGTGCCAGCAGCTCATCCCGGGACAGGGGCTACGAGCAGTACTTC.

V and J are TRBV6-1 and TRBJ1-1; possible D gene TRBD1, 5 bases. Between the trimmed V and J ends, which lost 4 bases and 0 bases, there was a span of 12 bases. Germline loops: CDR1 MNHNS, CDR2 SASEGT. The CDR3 covers 15 residues. The CDR3 spells CASSVSWGVNTEAFF. DNA for the CDR3: TGTGCCAGCAGTGTGTCCTGGGGGGTGAACACTGAAGCTTTCTTT.

This clonotype was picked up a small number of times. The chain employs TRBV20-1 and TRBJ2-1, with TRBD2 identical over 7 bases. The germline gives CDR1 DFQATT, CDR2 SNEGSKA (reference sequence). V lost 4 bases to trimming and J lost 10 bases; unmatched junction nucleotides: 13. CDR3 length equals 14 residues. Written as DNA, the CDR3 is TGCAGTGCTAAAAAGCGGGATCCCTACCCCGAGCAGTTCTTC. Amino acids: CSAKKRDPYPEQFF.

The chain uses TRBV10-2 and TRBJ2-3; no clear D gene. CDR1 and CDR2 from the germline V gene are WSHSY and SAAADI. The germline V and J ends were trimmed by 3 bases and 1 base, with 8 bases remaining between them. The CDR3 has 14 amino acids. CDR3 sequence reads: CASSEVRGTDTQYF. In DNA form, the CDR3 reads TGCGCCAGCAGTGAAGTAAGGGGCACAGATACGCAGTATTTT.

This clonotype was seen once. Since a much larger clone is just one base distant, this may be a read error. The J gene is TRBJ2-5, the V gene TRBV29-1, with D uncertain. CDR1 is SQVTM and CDR2 is ANQGSEA in the germline V gene. V shed 1 base and J shed 10 bases, with 10 bases lying between them. This CDR3 is 11 amino acids long. This CDR3 reads CSVEGASIQYF. CDR3 DNA sequence: TGCAGCGTTGAAGGCGCATCCATCCAGTACTTC.

V usage is TRBV19 and J usage is TRBJ2-7, with a possible D match to TRBD1 (5 bases). The germline V and J ends were trimmed by 4 bases and 7 bases, with 20 bases remaining between them. Looked up from germline, CDR1 is LNHDA and CDR2 is SQIVND (reference sequence). This CDR3 spans 15 amino acids. The CDR3 DNA reads as TGTGCCAGTAGTAATCTCATTCAGGGTTCTGGGGAGCAGTACTTC. This codes for CASSNLIQGSGEQYF. Full variable domain (missing parts from reference TRBV19 and TRBJ2-7): DGGITQSPKYLFRKEGQNVTLSCEQNLNHDAMYWYRQDPGQGLRLIYYSQIVNDFQKGDIAEGYSVSREKKESFPLTVTSAQKNPTAFYLCASSNLIQGSGEQYFGPGTRLTVT.

This clonotype occurred many times. The V gene is TRBV2, the J gene TRBJ2-4, with D possibly being TRBD1 or TRBD2 (5 bases each). V was trimmed by 5 bases and J by 9 bases, leaving 11 bases between them. The CDR3 runs to 12 residues. In germline, CDR1 is SNHLY, CDR2 FYNNEI. CDR3 protein: CASSSWGRIQYF. CDR3 DNA: TGTGCCAGCAGTAGCTGGGGACGCATTCAGTACTTC.

The sample holds many counts of this clonotype. The chain is built from TRBV5-1 and TRBJ2-3; the D gene is possibly TRBD2 (5 bases). There are 15 residues in the CDR3. CDR1 and CDR2 from the germline V gene are SGHRS and YFSETQ. Trimming shortened V by 1 base and J by 0 bases, and 9 bases separated the two germline ends. The CDR3 DNA reads TGCGCCAGCAGCTTGACTAGTCGGAGCACAGATACGCAGTATTTT. Translated: CASSLTSRSTDTQYF.

Many counts were recorded for this clonotype. The V and J genes are TRBV14 and TRBJ2-2; D might be TRBD2 (6 bases). Germline loops: CDR1 SGHDN, CDR2 FVKESK. The CDR3 covers 17 residues. The germline V and J ends were trimmed by 4 bases and 0 bases, with 15 bases remaining between them. The CDR3 DNA reads as TGTGCCAGCAGCCCCTTGCCAGGGAGGCCGAACACCGGGGAGCTGTTTTTT. As protein: CASSPLPGRPNTGELFF.

This clonotype was observed at least ten times. The V call is TRBV20-1, the J call TRBJ2-2, with D uncertain. V was cut by 5 bases and J by 5 bases, with 15 bases left in between. This CDR3 has 14 residues. The V gene's germline CDR1 is DFQATT and CDR2 SNEGSKA (reference sequence). The CDR3 protein is CSAQRVVRTGELFF. The CDR3 DNA follows: TGCAGTGCTCAAAGGGTAGTACGGACCGGGGAGCTGTTTTTT.

The chain joins TRBV3-1 to TRBJ1-3; D is uncertain. The CDR3 totals 15 residues. Germline V gives CDR1 LGHDT, CDR2 YNNKEL (reference sequence). V shed 0 bases and J shed 2 bases, with 8 bases lying between them. DNA of the CDR3: TGTGCCAGCAGCCAAGATACCTCACCTGGAAACACCATATATTTT. Translation: CASSQDTSPGNTIYF.

Of note for this clonotype: It may be a read error: a sequence one base away is much more abundant. The V gene is TRBV6-1, the J gene TRBJ2-7; D gene ambiguous. The CDR3 contains 13 residues. From germline, CDR1 is MNHNS and CDR2 SASEGT. The DNA of the CDR3 is TGTGCCAGCAGTGCCCAGGCTTCCTTCGAGCAGTACTTC. Its translation is CASSAQASFEQYF.

This clonotype was detected ten times or more. The chain carries TRBV20-1 and TRBJ1-1; the D is unclear. Trimming left V 0 bases short and J 0 bases short, with 14 bases between. The CDR3 has 16 amino acids. Per germline, CDR1 DFQATT and CDR2 SNEGSKA (reference sequence). The CDR3 protein is CSARDAQRTMNTEAFF. CDR3 DNA sequence: TGCAGTGCTAGAGATGCCCAACGGACTATGAACACTGAAGCTTTCTTT.

This clonotype was counted many times. This chain links TRBV6-2 or TRBV6-3 with TRBJ2-3; 8 bases are a match to TRBD2. V shed 4 bases and J 1 base; nucleotides not matched to a gene: 7. Germline V gene lookup returns CDR1 MNHEY and CDR2 SVGEGT. The CDR3 is 16 residues long. The CDR3 bases are TGTGCCAGCAGTTCTCGGCTAGCGGGCCGCACAGATACGCAGTATTTT. Protein sequence: CASSSRLAGRTDTQYF.

This clonotype came up many times. This chain links TRBV18 with TRBJ2-7, with TRBD1 matching over 7 bases. There are 15 residues in the CDR3. Per the germline V gene, CDR1 is KGHSH and CDR2 is LQKENI. Trimming took 4 bases from V and 2 from J; bases not matched to a gene: 8. The CDR3 reads CASSLGTAFAYEQYF. As DNA, the CDR3 is TGTGCCAGCTCACTCGGGACAGCTTTTGCCTACGAGCAGTACTTC. Looking up the rest from reference TRBV18 and TRBJ2-7 gives the full variable domain: NAGVMQNPRHLVRRRGQEARLRCSPMKGHSHVYWYRQLPEEGLKFMVYLQKENIIDESGMPKERFSAEFPKEGPSILRIQQVVRGDSAAYFCASSLGTAFAYEQYFGPGTRLTVT.

The chain has TRBV12-3 or TRBV12-4 and TRBJ2-3; 14 bases line up with TRBD2. This CDR3 spans 18 amino acids. V was clipped by 5 bases and J by 4 bases; unmatched bases: 11. The CDR3 region has the DNA TGTGCCAGCAGTCTTCGGACTAGCGGGAGGCAGGCTGCAGATACGCAGTATTTT. Its protein is CASSLRTSGRQAADTQYF.